This T cell receptor (beta chain) was sequenced for a study of tumor-infiltrating lymphocytes in primary liver carcinoma (dated by TCRdb to the late 2010s). Describing the broader study: Between late 2015 and March 2016, roughly 5 patients in China with histopathologically diagnosed primary liver carcinoma had their tumors surgically resected. Of the five patients (three men and two women, aged 30 to 69 years), four had hepatocellular carcinoma and one had combined HCC and intrahepatic cholangiocarcinoma. The tumors of the five patients were staged as T1-T3 N0M0, with maximum diameters ranging from roughly 4 to 10 cm. Roughly 3.65 to 7.13 million productive TCRbeta reads were obtained per sample, and no significant difference in read depth was found between tissue types. Across five regions of each liver tumor, along with adjacent normal tissue and blood, the study brought together TCRbeta repertoire sequencing, expression microarrays and whole-exome sequencing. TCRbeta repertoire sequencing covered approximately 35 specimens from 5 patients: about 25 tumor regions, 5 adjacent noncancerous liver tissues and 5 peripheral blood samples. High reproducibility was observed for the technical replicate repertoires, with mean shared-clone rates near 0.89 and correlation coefficients above 0.95. What the study reported, not specific to this receptor: Pairs of tumor regions showed greater repertoire overlap (mean roughly 35%) than tumor-adjacent pairs (approximately 17%) or tumor-blood pairs (roughly 15%), which is consistent with antigen-driven expansion. Only the TCR beta chain was sequenced, which likely underestimates true repertoire diversity because unpaired alpha chains were not captured. The top 250 clones accounted for a significantly greater share of the repertoire in tumors than in blood (p = 0.039). Only a few patients were included in the study, and the authors note that the findings should be validated in a larger study. Since the samples were bulk and unsorted, there was no way to compare CD4+ and CD8+ T cell repertoires.

TRIzol reagent was used to extract blood RNA from unsorted whole blood, while the DNeasy Blood & Tissue kit provided the germline DNA. At the time of sampling, the patients were treatment-naive and had chronic HBV infection. Approximately 4 milliliters of peripheral blood were collected into K2EDTA tubes before surgery. Including cysteine and phenylalanine, the CDR3 has 17 amino acids. CDR3 DNA only is kept here, 51 bases in frame from base 1. CDR1 and CDR2, per the germline V gene, are SGHRS and YFSETQ. The V and J ends are trimmed by 3 bases and 3 bases, leaving 18 bases between them. TCRbeta-specific cDNA was reverse-transcribed from around 0.45 ug total RNA using a constant-region primer and ProtoScript II reverse transcriptase. TCRbeta libraries were built with three nested multiplex PCR rounds, a slightly modified ARM-PCR procedure. Each of the first two PCR rounds ran for nine to ten cycles and used multiplex TRBV1-TRBV30 forward primers together with a Cbeta reverse primer. A final 25-cycle PCR with Deep VentR polymerase added sample barcodes and Illumina adapters. Amplicons of 200-500 bp were gel-purified with a QIAquick gel extraction kit before sequencing. An Illumina HiSeq 2500 was used to sequence the TCRbeta amplicons with 250-bp paired-end reads. The study's processing was this. To recover full CDR3 sequences, reads were quality-trimmed using Trimmomatic v0.33 and paired reads were then merged using FLASH v1.2.11. V, D and J germline segments were assigned to the rearranged TCRbeta sequences using MiGEC v1.2.1b. Clonotype statistics and Shannon-Wiener diversity indices were calculated with VDJtools v1.0.0. Except for diversity analysis, only the 250 most abundant clonotypes of each sample were used in subsequent analyses to reduce sampling bias. TCRdb took the public reads, trimmed them with fastp at Q25, ran MiXCR for clone calling and kept in-frame beta chains. Entries are consolidated by CDR3 protein sequence, retaining the most common genes and DNA. TCRdb, not the original authors, processed these V and J calls. The sample records approximately 310,000 distinct CDR3 sequences, approximately 65% of which are singletons. More than 8.5% of the sample is taken by the ten largest.

The table lists this clonotype with a few counts. This clone's antigen is unknown. The sample holds no much larger clone one base away, and base qualities are not on file. The chain is made from TRBV5-1 and TRBJ2-2; 6 matching bases give a weak D call of TRBD2. This receptor was identified in a man aged 35 to 55 with primary liver carcinoma and hepatitis B virus infection. Sequenced sample: peripheral blood. The DNA sequence is given as TGCGCCAGCAGCTCGACTAGTGGGGCGAAATACACCGGGGAGCTGTTTTTT. Its protein product is CASSSTSGAKYTGELFF.